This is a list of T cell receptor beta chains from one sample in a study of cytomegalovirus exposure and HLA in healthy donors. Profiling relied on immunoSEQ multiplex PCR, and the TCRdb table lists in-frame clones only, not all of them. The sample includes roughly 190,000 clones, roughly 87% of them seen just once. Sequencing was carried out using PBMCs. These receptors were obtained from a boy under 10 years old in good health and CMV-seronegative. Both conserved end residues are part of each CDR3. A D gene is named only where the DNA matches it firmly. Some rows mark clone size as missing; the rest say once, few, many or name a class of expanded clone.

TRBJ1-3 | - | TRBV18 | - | TGTGCCAGCTCACCATATGCGGACACCATATATTTT | CASSPYADTIYF
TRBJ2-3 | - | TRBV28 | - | TGTGCCAGCAGACAGAGGGGGGGAGGGCCCTTAGATACGCAGTATTTT | CASRQRGGGPLDTQYF
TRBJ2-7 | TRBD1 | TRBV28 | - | TGTGCCAGCAGTCCAACTCTGGGACAGTCACTCTCCTACGAGCAGTACTTC | CASSPTLGQSLSYEQYF
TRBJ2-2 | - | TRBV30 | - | TGTGCCTGGACCAGGGATAACACCGGGGAGCTGTTTTTT | CAWTRDNTGELFF
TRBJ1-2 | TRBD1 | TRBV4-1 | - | TGCGCCAGCAGCTCCCAGGGGGCAGGGAGAGCTAGGGGCTACACCTTC | CASSSQGAGRARGYTF
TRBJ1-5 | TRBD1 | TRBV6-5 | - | TGTGCCAGCAGCGGCGGGACAGGGCGCAATCAGCCCCAGCATTTT | CASSGGTGRNQPQHF
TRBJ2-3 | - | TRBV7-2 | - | TGTGCCAGCAGCCCACGGGAGATTAGCACAGATACGCAGTATTTT | CASSPREISTDTQYF
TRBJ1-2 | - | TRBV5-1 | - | TGCGCCAGCAGCTTGGGCAGGTACTATGGCTACACCTTC | CASSLGRYYGYTF
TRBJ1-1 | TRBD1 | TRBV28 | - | TGTGCCAGCAAGCACAGGGGGTCAGCTTTCTTT | CASKHRGSAFF
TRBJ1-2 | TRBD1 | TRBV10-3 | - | TGTGCCATCAGTGCCGGGACAGGGGGCTATGGCTACACCTTC | CAISAGTGGYGYTF
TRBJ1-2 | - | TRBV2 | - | TGTGCCAGCAGTGACTCTCTCTGGGGGGGAAACTATGGCTACACCTTC | CASSDSLWGGNYGYTF
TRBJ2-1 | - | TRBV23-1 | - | TGCGCCAGCAGTCTATCTACCACTTACCGGTACAATGAGCAGTTCTTC | CASSLSTTYRYNEQFF
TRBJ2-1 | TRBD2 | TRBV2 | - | TGTGCCAGCAGCGCCGGGACTAGTGTATTCAATGAGCAGTTCTTC | CASSAGTSVFNEQFF
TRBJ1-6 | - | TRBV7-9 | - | TGTGCCAGCAGCTTTCAACGAGAGAGTTATAATTCACCCCTCCACTTT | CASSFQRESYNSPLHF
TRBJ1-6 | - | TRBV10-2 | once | TGCGCCAGCAGGCCCGGGACTACTACCTTGGGTTCACCCCTCCACTTT | CASRPGTTTLGSPLHF
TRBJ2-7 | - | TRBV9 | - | TGTGCCAGCAGCGTAGAGTCCTGGAGCGAGCAGTACTTC | CASSVESWSEQYF
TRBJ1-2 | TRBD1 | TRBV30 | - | TGTGCCTGGAGTGGCGGACAGGGAATGAATCGTAACTATGGCTACACCTTC | CAWSGGQGMNRNYGYTF
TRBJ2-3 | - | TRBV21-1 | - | TGTGCCAGCAGCAAAGGGCGGGCGAGCGGGCGGGGCACAGATACGCAGTATTTT | CASSKGRASGRGTDTQYF
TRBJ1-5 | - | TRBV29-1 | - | TGCAGCGTTGCAATTACAGAGGGTCAGCCCCAGCATTTT | CSVAITEGQPQHF
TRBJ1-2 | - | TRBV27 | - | TGTGCCAGCAAAGATACAGCGGGCTATGGCTACACCTTC | CASKDTAGYGYTF
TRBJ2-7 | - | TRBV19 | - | TGTGCCAGTAGTCCCCCAGCGGGTAGCTCCTACGAGCAGTACTTC | CASSPPAGSSYEQYF
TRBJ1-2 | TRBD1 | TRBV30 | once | TGTGCCTGGAGTCCGACAGGGGGGGAGCGTAACTATGGCTACACCTTC | CAWSPTGGERNYGYTF
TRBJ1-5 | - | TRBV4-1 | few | TGCGCCAGCAGCCCCGCCGAGGGCGGGCAGCCCCAGCATTTT | CASSPAEGGQPQHF
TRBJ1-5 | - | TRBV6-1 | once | TGTGCCAGCAACGGAGTCAGGGGAGTGGAAGAGCCCCAGCATTTT | CASNGVRGVEEPQHF
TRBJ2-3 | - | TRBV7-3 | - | TGTGCCAGCAGCCGCAGGGGCGTTTACACAGATACGCAGTATTTT | CASSRRGVYTDTQYF
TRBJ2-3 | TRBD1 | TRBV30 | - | TGTGCCTGGAGCCGTGGGGGACAGGGTATAGATACGCAGTATTTT | CAWSRGGQGIDTQYF
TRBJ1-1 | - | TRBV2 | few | TGTGCCAGCACCGAACGGGGATTGGGTTTCTTT | CASTERGLGFF
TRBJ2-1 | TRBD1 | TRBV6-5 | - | TGTGCCAGCAGCACCGGGACAGGACAGTACAATGAGCAGTTCTTC | CASSTGTGQYNEQFF
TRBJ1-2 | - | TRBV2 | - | TGTGCCAGCAGTGACATGAGGGGGGGAACAGAGAGTACTAACTATGGCTACACCTTC | CASSDMRGGTESTNYGYTF
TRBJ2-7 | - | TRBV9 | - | TGTGCCAGCAGCGCAACCGAGTACGAGCAGTACTTC | CASSATEYEQYF
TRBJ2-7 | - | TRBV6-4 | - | TGTGCCAGCAGTGAGCAGGGGCTGGGAGAGCAGTACTTC | CASSEQGLGEQYF
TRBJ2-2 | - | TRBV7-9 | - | TGTGCCAGCATCCTGCCCTGGGGGAGGACCGGGGAGCTGTTTTTT | CASILPWGRTGELFF
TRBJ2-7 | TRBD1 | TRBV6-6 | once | TGTGCCACAAGAAACAGGGGGAACTACGAGCAGTACTTC | CATRNRGNYEQYF
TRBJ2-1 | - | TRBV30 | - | TGTGCCTGGAGCCCTAGCGTCATGGGTGAGCAGTTCTTC | CAWSPSVMGEQFF
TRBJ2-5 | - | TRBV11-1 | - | TGTGCCAGCAGCTCCCGGGTTGAACAAGAGACCCAGTACTTC | CASSSRVEQETQYF
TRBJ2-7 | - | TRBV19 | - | TGTGCCAGTAGTATGGGGGCAAGGGGATACGAGCAGTACTTC | CASSMGARGYEQYF
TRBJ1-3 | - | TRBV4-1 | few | TGCGCCAGCAGGCTCCAGGGGAGTTCTGGAAACACCATATATTTT | CASRLQGSSGNTIYF
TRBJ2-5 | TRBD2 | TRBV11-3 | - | TGTGCCAGCAGCGCCGGGACTAGCGGTCAAGAGACCCAGTACTTC | CASSAGTSGQETQYF
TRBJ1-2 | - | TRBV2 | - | TGTGCCAGCAAGCCCGGGATTGCTAACTATGGCTACACCTTC | CASKPGIANYGYTF
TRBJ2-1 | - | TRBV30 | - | TGTGCCTGGAGTGTACACAGGCCGTACAATGAGCAGTTCTTC | CAWSVHRPYNEQFF
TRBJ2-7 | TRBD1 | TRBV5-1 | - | TGCGCCAGCAGCTTGGGACAGGGCAATAACGAGCAGTACTTC | CASSLGQGNNEQYF
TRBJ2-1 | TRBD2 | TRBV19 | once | TGTGCCAGTAGTATCACACCAGCGGGGGGCAATGAGCAGTTCTTC | CASSITPAGGNEQFF
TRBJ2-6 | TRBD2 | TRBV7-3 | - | TGTGCCAGCAGCTCCGGGGGGGCGCGCATTTCTGGGGCCAACGTCCTGACTTTC | CASSSGGARISGANVLTF
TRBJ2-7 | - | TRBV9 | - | TGTGCCAGCAGCCCCTTCGAGTACTCCTACGAGCAGTACTTC | CASSPFEYSYEQYF
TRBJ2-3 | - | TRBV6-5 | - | TGTGCCAGCAGTTTACACGGGGGAGCTAGCACAGATACGCAGTATTTT | CASSLHGGASTDTQYF
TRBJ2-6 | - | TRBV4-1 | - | TGCGCCAGCAACCTCGGGGTAACCGGGGCCAACGTCCTGACTTTC | CASNLGVTGANVLTF
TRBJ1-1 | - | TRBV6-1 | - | TGTGCCAGCCAATTGAACACTGAAGCTTTCTTT | CASQLNTEAFF